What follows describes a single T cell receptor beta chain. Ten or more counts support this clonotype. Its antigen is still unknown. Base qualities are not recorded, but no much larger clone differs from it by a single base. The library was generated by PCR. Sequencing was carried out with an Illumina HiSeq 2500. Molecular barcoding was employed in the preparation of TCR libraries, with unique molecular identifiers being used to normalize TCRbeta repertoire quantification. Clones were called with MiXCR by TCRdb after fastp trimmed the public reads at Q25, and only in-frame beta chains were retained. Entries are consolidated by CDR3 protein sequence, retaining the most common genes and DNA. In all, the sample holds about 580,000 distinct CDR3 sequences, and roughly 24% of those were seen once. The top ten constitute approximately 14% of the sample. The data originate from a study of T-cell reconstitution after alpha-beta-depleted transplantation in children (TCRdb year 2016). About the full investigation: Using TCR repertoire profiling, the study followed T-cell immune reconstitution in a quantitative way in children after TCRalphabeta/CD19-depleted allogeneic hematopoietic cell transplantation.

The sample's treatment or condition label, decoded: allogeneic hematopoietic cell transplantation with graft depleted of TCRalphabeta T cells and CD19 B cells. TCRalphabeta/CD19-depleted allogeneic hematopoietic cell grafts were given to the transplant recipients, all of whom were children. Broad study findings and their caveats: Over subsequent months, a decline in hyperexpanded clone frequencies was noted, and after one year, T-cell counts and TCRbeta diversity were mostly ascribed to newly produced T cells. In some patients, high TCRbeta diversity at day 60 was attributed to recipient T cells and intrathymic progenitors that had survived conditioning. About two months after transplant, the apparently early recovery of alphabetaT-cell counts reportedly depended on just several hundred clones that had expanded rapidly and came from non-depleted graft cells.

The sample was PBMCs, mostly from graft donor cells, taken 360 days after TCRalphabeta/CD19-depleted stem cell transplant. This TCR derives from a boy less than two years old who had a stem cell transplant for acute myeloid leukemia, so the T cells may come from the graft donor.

The CDR3 protein is CASSLREAGELFF. The DNA sequence reads TGTGCCAGCAGCCTCCGGGAGGCCGGGGAGCTGTTTTTT. The chain links TRBV9 with TRBJ2-2; 7 nucleotides in the junction match TRBD2. The CDR3 spans 13 residues, from the cysteine through the phenylalanine. Only the CDR3 DNA stays, 39 bases, in frame from base 1. CDR1 and CDR2 are drawn from the germline V gene: SGDLS, YYNGEE. Unmatched junction bases come to 3, with V trimmed by 4 bases and J by 6 bases.